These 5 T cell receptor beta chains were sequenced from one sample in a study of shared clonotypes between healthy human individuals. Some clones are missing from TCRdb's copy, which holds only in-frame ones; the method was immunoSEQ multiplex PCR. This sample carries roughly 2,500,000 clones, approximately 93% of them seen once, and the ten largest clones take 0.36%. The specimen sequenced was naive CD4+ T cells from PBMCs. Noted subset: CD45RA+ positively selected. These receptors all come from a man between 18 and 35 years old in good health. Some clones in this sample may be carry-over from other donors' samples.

The CDR3 DNA follows: TGCGCCAGCAGCTTGGTGCAGGGGGAGTACTCTGGGGCCAACGTCCTGACTTTC. It codes for CASSLVQGEYSGANVLTF. The chain employs TRBV5-1 and TRBJ2-6; the match to TRBD1 covers 7 bases. The ends lost 0 bases at V and 0 bases at J; junction bases unmatched: 6. Germline values: CDR1 SGHRS, CDR2 YFSETQ. The CDR3 loop spans 18 amino acids.

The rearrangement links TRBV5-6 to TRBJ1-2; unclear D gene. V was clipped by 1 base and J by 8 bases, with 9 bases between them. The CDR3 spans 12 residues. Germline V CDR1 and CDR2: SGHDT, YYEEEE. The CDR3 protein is CASSLRASGYTF. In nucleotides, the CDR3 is TGTGCCAGCAGCTTGCGGGCCTCGGGCTACACCTTC.

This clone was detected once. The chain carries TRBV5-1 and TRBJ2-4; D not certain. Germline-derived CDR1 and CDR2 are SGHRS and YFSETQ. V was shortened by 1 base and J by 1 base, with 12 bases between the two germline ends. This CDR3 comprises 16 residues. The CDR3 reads CASSLNRLEAKNIQYF. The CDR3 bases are TGCGCCAGCAGCTTGAATCGGTTGGAGGCCAAAAACATTCAGTACTTC.

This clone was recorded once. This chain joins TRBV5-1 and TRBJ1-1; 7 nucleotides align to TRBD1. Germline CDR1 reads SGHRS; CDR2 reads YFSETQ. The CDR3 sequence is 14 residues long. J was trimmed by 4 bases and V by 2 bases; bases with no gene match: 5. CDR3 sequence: CASSFEQGITEAFF. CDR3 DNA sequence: TGCGCCAGCAGCTTCGAACAGGGGATCACTGAAGCTTTCTTT.

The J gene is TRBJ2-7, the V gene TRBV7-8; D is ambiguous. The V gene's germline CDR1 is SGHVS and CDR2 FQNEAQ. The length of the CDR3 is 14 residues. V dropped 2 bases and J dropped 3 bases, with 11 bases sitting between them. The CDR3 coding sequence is TGTGCCAGCAGCTTATCGGAACTAAACTACGAGCAGTACTTC. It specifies CASSLSELNYEQYF.